This T cell receptor (beta chain) was sequenced for a study of OX40 agonist ivuxolimab in advanced cancers. About the full investigation: Ivuxolimab was a fully human IgG2 agonistic monoclonal antibody targeting the costimulatory receptor OX40 (CD134). A male proportion of roughly 80% and a mean age of approximately 60 years, ranging from about 20 to 80, were recorded for the dose-escalation cohort. The purpose of peripheral TCRbeta sequencing was to test whether ivuxolimab changed TCR sequence diversity and led to clonal T-cell expansion. The paper covers the monotherapy dose-escalation part of the phase I ivuxolimab trial, which included N ≈ 50 patients. Intravenous ivuxolimab was administered to patients every 2 weeks at six dose levels: 0.01, 0.1, 0.3, 1.5, 3 and 10 mg/kg. Patients were allowed to have had prior anti-PD-1, anti-PD-L1 or anti-CTLA-4 therapy, and approximately 37% of the dose-escalation patients had been treated with checkpoint inhibitors. Among the roughly 50 dose-escalation patients, approximately 20 had hepatocellular carcinoma, roughly 15 melanoma, 9 renal cell carcinoma and 9 head and neck cancer. Partial responses occurred in three dose-escalation patients, of whom one had hepatocellular carcinoma and two had cutaneous melanoma.

Beyond this particular receptor, the publication reports: After ivuxolimab, CD8+ T cells had more expanded clones than CD4+ T cells on average. The antigen specificity of the peripheral T cells that underwent clonal expansion was not determined. Clonal expansion of both CD4+ and CD8+ blood T cells was observed from baseline to week 6 at doses 0.1 to 3.0 mg/kg. Low levels of normalized T-cell clonal expansion were also shown by some nonresponding patients. In the 0.1-3.0 mg/kg groups, partial responders were among the patients with the lowest normalized peripheral clonal expansion, particularly in CD8+ T cells.

From the cysteine up to the phenylalanine, the CDR3 has a length of 15 residues. CDR3 DNA is the only sequence kept; it has 45 bases, read in frame from the first base. V drops 5 bases and J drops 0 bases, leaving 13 bases in between. Taken from the germline V gene (reference sequence), the CDR1 and CDR2 loops are MNHEY and SMNVEV. Of note for this clone: No cognate antigen has been identified for it. Per-base quality was not reported, and no clone a single base away is much larger than it.

For sequencing of the TCRbeta CDR3 region, genomic DNA was extracted from the sorted cells. The immunoSEQ Assay was used to sequence the TCRbeta CDR3 regions. TCRdb holds this immuneACCESS table with in-frame rearrangements only. Some clones are missing; in checked studies, unresolved V genes explain under half, and the rest has no known cause. This sample gives approximately 48,000 clones in total; 70% to 80% of them show up just once. The ten largest clones take up under 2.5% of the sample. The trial excluded patients who had a history of autoimmune disease or who were on systemic immunosuppression. Peripheral blood for TCR sequencing was collected from all dose cohorts at baseline, on cycle 4 day 1, and on cycle 7 day 1. Samples came from an open-label, multicenter, first-in-human phase I dose-escalation trial of ivuxolimab. The trial enrolled adults with locally advanced or metastatic head and neck squamous cell, hepatocellular, melanoma or renal cell carcinoma. Before TCR sequencing, CD4+ and CD8+ T cells were separately sorted from peripheral blood.

Recombination joined TRBV27 with TRBJ1-1; a confident D gene designation cannot be given. Specimen: CD4+ or CD8+ T cells sorted from blood, collected in a trial of the OX40 agonist ivuxolimab. This TCR derives from an adult with an advanced solid tumor such as melanoma, head and neck, liver or kidney cancer. The CDR3 has the sequence CASSPGFPMNTEAFF. The nucleotide sequence reads as follows: TGTGCCAGCAGTCCTGGCTTTCCTATGAACACTGAAGCTTTCTTT.